The 25 T cell receptor beta chains given below trace back to one sample, sequenced in a study of T-cell memory formation after mild COVID-19. Each CDR3 protein is one row after TCRdb ran MiXCR on the 5' RACE reads. Of approximately 350,000 distinct CDR3 sequences listed, under 30% are singletons. The sample consisted of PBMCs or a T cell subset sorted from them (not recorded which). These receptors all come from an adult woman who had mild COVID-19 (a few samples of this study predate the infection). Cell type and time point are not known.

The rearrangement links TRBV27 to TRBJ1-2, with 7 bases identical to TRBD1. Per the germline V gene, CDR1 is MNHEY and CDR2 is SMNVEV (reference sequence). The V segment lost 6 bases and the J segment 5 bases; nucleotides outside the gene matches: 9. The CDR3 length is 14 residues. CDR3 nucleotides: TGTGCCAGCAGCTGGTCAGGGGGTGGGTATGGCTACACCTTC. Translated, it gives CASSWSGGGYGYTF.

This clonotype occurred a few times. The chain joins TRBV6-2 or TRBV6-3 to TRBJ1-1; D is unclear. The CDR3 extends over 14 amino acids. CDR1 and CDR2 from the germline V gene are MNHEY and SVGEGT. Trimming stripped 2 bases from V and 1 base from J, with 8 bases between. The CDR3 sequence: CASSYQVRNTEAFF. CDR3 nucleotide sequence: TGTGCCAGCAGTTACCAGGTGAGGAACACTGAAGCTTTCTTT.

This clonotype was detected only a few times. The chain links TRBV15 to TRBJ2-3; D call uncertain. The germline V and J ends were trimmed by 3 bases and 2 bases, with 12 bases remaining between them. CDR1 and CDR2 from the germline V gene are LNHNV and YYDKDF (reference sequence). The CDR3 sequence is 15 residues long. This CDR3 is CATSSELSATDTQYF. The CDR3 nucleotides are TGTGCCACCAGCAGTGAACTGAGCGCCACAGATACGCAGTATTTT.

This clonotype was counted a few times. The J gene is TRBJ2-5, the V gene TRBV24-1; 14 bases are a match to TRBD2. V shed 5 bases, J shed 4 bases, and the junction held 8 bases outside the gene matches. The CDR3 loop spans 17 amino acids. Germline CDR1 KGHDR, CDR2 SFDVKD. The CDR3 protein is CATSGTTSGRARETQYF. The CDR3 DNA sequence: TGTGCCACCAGTGGAACGACTAGCGGGAGGGCCAGAGAGACCCAGTACTTC.

V usage is TRBV24-1 and J usage is TRBJ2-5; 9 positions match TRBD1. Germline V lookup: CDR1 KGHDR, CDR2 SFDVKD. V shed 6 bases, J shed 4 bases, and the junction held 14 bases outside the gene matches. The CDR3 spans 17 residues. CDR3 amino acids: CATSPTPGQGWRETQYF. CDR3 sequence (DNA): TGTGCCACCAGTCCCACCCCGGGACAGGGATGGCGAGAGACCCAGTACTTC.

This clonotype was seen many times. This rearrangement joins TRBV5-1 to TRBJ2-1, with a possible D match to TRBD2 (6 bases). The V and J ends lost 3 bases and 0 bases respectively, with 13 bases between them. CDR1 and CDR2 (germline): SGHRS, YFSETQ. The CDR3 covers 16 residues. DNA for the CDR3: TGCGCCAGCAGCTCGCGACTAGTCGGCTCCTACAATGAGCAGTTCTTC. Protein product: CASSSRLVGSYNEQFF.

The V and J genes are TRBV2 and TRBJ2-5; TRBD1 aligns across 7 bases. With V trimmed by 0 bases and J by 6 bases, 16 bases remained unmatched. This CDR3 is built from 18 residues. Looked up from germline, CDR1 is SNHLY and CDR2 is FYNNEI. The CDR3, as DNA: TGTGCCAGCAGTGAAGCCGGGACAGATGTAGGGTTAGGGAAGACCCAGTACTTC. Translation gives CASSEAGTDVGLGKTQYF.

This clonotype was counted between two and nine times. The chain employs TRBV7-9 and TRBJ1-1; 9 nucleotides align to TRBD1. CDR3 size: 14 residues. CDR1 and CDR2 from the germline V gene are SEHNR and FQNEAQ (reference sequence). V was pared by 5 bases and J by 4 bases, with 5 bases of the junction left unmatched. The CDR3 is CASSPGTGLTEAFF. The CDR3 bases are TGTGCCAGCAGCCCCGGGACAGGGCTCACTGAAGCTTTCTTT.

This clonotype was detected ten times or more. J is TRBJ2-7 and V is TRBV5-1; tentative D call: TRBD2 (5 bases). CDR1 is SGHRS and CDR2 is YFSETQ in the germline V gene. Deletions cut 5 bases from V and 2 bases from J, with 11 bases between. The length of the CDR3 is 13 residues. The CDR3 sequence: CASSVGGTYEQYF. The CDR3 nucleotides are TGCGCCAGCAGTGTCGGAGGTACCTACGAGCAGTACTTC.

This chain uses TRBV19 with TRBJ2-1, with D perhaps being TRBD1 or TRBD2 (8 bases each). V was shortened by 3 bases and J by 10 bases, with 19 bases between the two germline ends. The CDR3 runs to 15 residues. The V gene's germline CDR1 is LNHDA and CDR2 SQIVND (reference sequence). The CDR3, as DNA: TGTGCCAGTAGTATTAGCGGGACAGGAGCTGGGGAGCAGTTCTTC. Translated, it gives CASSISGTGAGEQFF.

This clonotype occurred a few times. The V and J genes are TRBV5-4 and TRBJ2-5; 7 nucleotides match TRBD1. The junction had 2 bases not matched to a gene; V was cut back by 4 bases and J by 2 bases. The germline V gene has CDR1 SGHNT and CDR2 YYREEE (reference sequence). The CDR3 is 13 residues long. The chain's CDR3 is CASSKGQQETQYF. CDR3 nucleotides: TGTGCCAGCAGCAAGGGACAGCAAGAGACCCAGTACTTC. Using reference TRBV5-4 and TRBJ2-5 for the parts outside the CDR3, the full variable domain is ETGVTQSPTHLIKTRGQQVTLRCSSQSGHNTVSWYQQALGQGPQFIFQYYREEENGRGNFPPRFSGLQFPNYSSELNVNALELDDSALYLCASSKGQQETQYFGPGTRLLVL.

This clonotype was counted only a few times. V is TRBV3-1 and J is TRBJ2-7; 8 nucleotides agree with TRBD1. Germline lookup yields CDR1 LGHDT and CDR2 YNNKEL (reference sequence). This CDR3 comprises 15 residues. With 3 bases clipped from V and 1 base from J, the junction kept 5 bases outside the gene matches. CDR3 amino acids: CASSQAGTGSYEQYF. In DNA form, the CDR3 reads TGTGCCAGCAGCCAGGCCGGGACAGGTTCCTACGAGCAGTACTTC.

J is TRBJ1-1 and V is TRBV20-1, with D unresolved. This CDR3 spans 13 amino acids. Germline CDR1 DFQATT, CDR2 SNEGSKA (reference sequence). V dropped 3 bases and J dropped 1 base, with 9 bases sitting between them. The DNA of the CDR3 is TGCAGTGCTAGCTCGCAGGAGAACACTGAAGCTTTCTTT. Translation: CSASSQENTEAFF.

The chain is built from TRBV5-4 and TRBJ2-7; 11 positions match TRBD2. The germline gives CDR1 SGHNT, CDR2 YYREEE (reference sequence). This CDR3 has 15 residues. J was trimmed by 3 bases and V by 0 bases; bases with no gene match: 2. CDR3 coding DNA: TGTGCCAGCAGCTTGGTTCTAGCGGGGGGCTACGAGCAGTACTTC. It yields the protein CASSLVLAGGYEQYF.

This clonotype was detected a few times. In DNA, the CDR3 is TGTGCCAGCAGCCCCCCGGGAAGTGGGGAGCAGTACTTC. Amino acid sequence: CASSPPGSGEQYF. The rearrangement links TRBV7-3 to TRBJ2-7; D is perhaps TRBD2 (5 bases). Trimming left V 5 bases short and J 7 bases short, with 15 bases between. The V gene's germline CDR1 is SGHTA and CDR2 FQGTGA. The CDR3 loop spans 13 amino acids.

This clonotype was seen more than once but under ten times. This sequence joins TRBV5-1 and TRBJ1-1, with D uncertain. V was pared by 3 bases and J by 1 base, with 10 bases between. The CDR3 spans 14 residues. In germline, CDR1 is SGHRS, CDR2 YFSETQ. The CDR3 spells CASSSTSGNTEAFF. The CDR3 DNA reads TGCGCCAGCAGCTCGACTTCCGGGAACACTGAAGCTTTCTTT.

The chain employs TRBV12-5 and TRBJ2-1, with TRBD2 matching 10 bases. V was pared by 3 bases and J by 12 bases, with 5 bases of the junction left unmatched. CDR3 size: 13 residues. Germline V gene data show CDR1 as LGHNT and CDR2 as FRNRAP. The CDR3 loop reads CASGFERGGRQFF. Written as DNA, the CDR3 is TGTGCTAGTGGTTTCGAGCGGGGGGGACGGCAGTTCTTC.

The V gene is TRBV15, the J gene TRBJ1-2, with D possibly being TRBD1 (6 bases). The CDR3 has 15 amino acids. Trimming removed 5 bases at V and 3 bases at J, with 16 bases between. CDR1 and CDR2 from the germline V gene are LNHNV and YYDKDF (reference sequence). CDR3 sequence (DNA): TGTGCCACCAGCGACAACTTGGGGGCTGACTATGGCTACACCTTC. This gives the protein CATSDNLGADYGYTF.

This chain joins TRBV9 and TRBJ2-2, with D uncertain. Looked up from germline, CDR1 is SGDLS and CDR2 is YYNGEE. V lost 0 bases, J lost 1 base, and 7 bases lay in between. This CDR3 has 15 residues. CDR3 in amino acids: CASSVGHRNTGELFF. The CDR3 DNA follows: TGTGCCAGCAGCGTAGGTCATCGGAACACCGGGGAGCTGTTTTTT.

This clonotype was seen a handful of times. J is TRBJ2-3 and V is TRBV29-1, with D unresolved. The CDR3 is 12 amino acids. V was cut by 6 bases and J by 0 bases, with 7 bases left in between. Germline CDR1 SQVTM, CDR2 ANQGSEA. The CDR3 DNA sequence: TGCAGCGTGGGCCTTAGCACAGATACGCAGTATTTT. Encoded protein: CSVGLSTDTQYF.

This clonotype was seen only a few times. The chain joins TRBV7-2 to TRBJ2-7; perhaps TRBD1 as D (6 bases). Deletions cut 5 bases from V and 2 bases from J, with 19 bases between. Germline CDR1 and CDR2: SGHTA and FQGNSA. CDR3 size: 16 residues. Here the CDR3 reads CASSHGDIRLAYEQYF. In nucleotides, the CDR3 is TGTGCCAGCAGCCATGGGGACATTCGACTTGCCTACGAGCAGTACTTC.

This sequence joins TRBV5-1 and TRBJ2-1; 8 bases are shared with TRBD2. CDR1 SGHRS and CDR2 YFSETQ come from the germline V gene. This CDR3 comprises 15 residues. The trim removed 3 bases at V and 3 bases at J, leaving 5 bases unmatched. CDR3 coding DNA: TGCGCCAGCAGCTCACGAGCGGGAGTCTACAATGAGCAGTTCTTC. This encodes CASSSRAGVYNEQFF.

This clonotype appeared a few times. The V gene is TRBV7-2, the J gene TRBJ1-5; 7 positions agree with TRBD1. The CDR3 spans 13 residues. Germline values: CDR1 SGHTA, CDR2 FQGNSA. Trimming took 5 bases from V and 9 from J; bases not matched to a gene: 7. As DNA, the CDR3 is TGTGCCAGCAGCCTCGAGACAGGGCGGCCCCAGCATTTT. Translating it yields CASSLETGRPQHF.

In this sample, this clonotype turned up a few times. DNA of the CDR3: TGCGCAACGGATTCGGGGGAAAATAATTCACCCCTCCACTTT. It yields the protein CATDSGENNSPLHF. The chain links TRBV20-1 to TRBJ1-6; D is perhaps TRBD1 (5 bases). The CDR3 sequence is 14 residues long. Germline V gene sequence: CDR1 DFQATT, CDR2 SNEGSKA (reference sequence).

This clonotype has a handful of counts. The gene calls are TRBV19 and TRBJ2-7; D might be TRBD1 or TRBD2, each matching 5 bases. Between the trimmed V and J ends, which lost 5 bases and 6 bases, there was a span of 20 bases. Germline V gene sequence: CDR1 LNHDA, CDR2 SQIVND (reference sequence). The CDR3 is made up of 15 amino acids. Here the CDR3 reads CASSPYTGPTGEQYF. The CDR3 nucleotides are TGTGCCAGTAGTCCCTATACGGGGCCCACGGGCGAGCAGTACTTC.